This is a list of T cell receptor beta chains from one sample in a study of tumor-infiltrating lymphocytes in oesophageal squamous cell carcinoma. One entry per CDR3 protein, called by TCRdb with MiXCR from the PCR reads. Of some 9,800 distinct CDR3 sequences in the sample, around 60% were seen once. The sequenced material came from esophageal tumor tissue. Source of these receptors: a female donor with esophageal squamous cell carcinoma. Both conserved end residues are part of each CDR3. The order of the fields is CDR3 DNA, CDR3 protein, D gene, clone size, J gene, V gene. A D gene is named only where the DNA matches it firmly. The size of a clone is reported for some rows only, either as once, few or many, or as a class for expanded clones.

CDR3nt: TGTGCTAGTAAGATGAACACTGAAGCTTTCTTT; CDR3aa: CASKMNTEAFF; d_gene: NA; abundance: few; j_gene: TRBJ1-1; v_gene: TRBV12-5
CDR3nt: TGTGCCAGCAGCTTAACTAGCGGCACAAACAATGAGCAGTTCTTC; CDR3aa: CASSLTSGTNNEQFF; d_gene: TRBD2; abundance: NA; j_gene: TRBJ2-1; v_gene: TRBV11-3
CDR3nt: TGTGCCAGCAGCTTCGGTGGCGGTTACAATGAGCAGTTCTTC; CDR3aa: CASSFGGGYNEQFF; d_gene: NA; abundance: NA; j_gene: TRBJ2-1; v_gene: TRBV7-3
CDR3nt: TGTGCCAGCAGTCGGACTAGCGGATCCTACGAGCAGTACTTC; CDR3aa: CASSRTSGSYEQYF; d_gene: TRBD2; abundance: few; j_gene: TRBJ2-7; v_gene: TRBV28
CDR3nt: TGTGCCAGCAGGAACCGGGACTCCTCCTACGAGCAGTTCTTC; CDR3aa: CASRNRDSSYEQFF; d_gene: NA; abundance: once; j_gene: TRBJ2-1; v_gene: TRBV2
CDR3nt: TGTGCCAGCAGCGTAAGACAGGGGGCTGAAGGCTACACCTTC; CDR3aa: CASSVRQGAEGYTF; d_gene: TRBD1; abundance: NA; j_gene: TRBJ1-2; v_gene: TRBV7-2
CDR3nt: TGTGCCAGCAGCTTAAACCGCGGCGGGGATGAGCAGTTCTTC; CDR3aa: CASSLNRGGDEQFF; d_gene: NA; abundance: NA; j_gene: TRBJ2-1; v_gene: TRBV7-2
CDR3nt: TGTGCCAGCAGCCCTGACCCCTATAATTCACCCCTCCACTTC; CDR3aa: CASSPDPYNSPLHF; d_gene: NA; abundance: NA; j_gene: TRBJ1-6; v_gene: TRBV7-9
CDR3nt: TGTGCCAGCAGCTGGGACTCTGGGGCCAACGTCCTGACTTTC; CDR3aa: CASSWDSGANVLTF; d_gene: NA; abundance: few; j_gene: TRBJ2-6; v_gene: TRBV7-2
CDR3nt: TGTGCTAGCAGCTTAGGGGCTAGCAATGAGCAGTTCTTC; CDR3aa: CASSLGASNEQFF; d_gene: NA; abundance: NA; j_gene: TRBJ2-1; v_gene: TRBV7-6
CDR3nt: TGTGCCGGCAGTAATAGCGGGAGGAGCTACGAGCAGTACTTC; CDR3aa: CAGSNSGRSYEQYF; d_gene: TRBD2; abundance: NA; j_gene: TRBJ2-7; v_gene: TRBV7-4
CDR3nt: TGTGCCAGCAGCCGTCACATGGGAGAGACCCAGTACTTC; CDR3aa: CASSRHMGETQYF; d_gene: NA; abundance: NA; j_gene: TRBJ2-5; v_gene: TRBV7-3
CDR3nt: TGTGCCAGCAGCTTAGTAGGGAATTCACCCCTCCACTTC; CDR3aa: CASSLVGNSPLHF; d_gene: NA; abundance: medium-sized; j_gene: TRBJ2-7; v_gene: TRBV7-9
CDR3nt: TGTGCCAGCAGCCTACAGGGGGGGGGATACAATGAGCAGTTCTTC; CDR3aa: CASSLQGGGYNEQFF; d_gene: NA; abundance: few; j_gene: TRBJ2-1; v_gene: TRBV7-3
CDR3nt: TGTGCCAGCAGCTCCCCGGACAGGCTCACAGATACGCAGTATTTT; CDR3aa: CASSSPDRLTDTQYF; d_gene: TRBD1; abundance: NA; j_gene: TRBJ2-3; v_gene: TRBV7-8
CDR3nt: TGTGCCAGCAGCTTGATACTAGCGGGAGGAAAAACAGATACGCAGTATTTT; CDR3aa: CASSLILAGGKTDTQYF; d_gene: TRBD2; abundance: once; j_gene: TRBJ2-3; v_gene: TRBV7-8
CDR3nt: TGTGCCAGCAGTTTTCAGGGAATGAACACCGGGGAGCTGTTTTTT; CDR3aa: CASSFQGMNTGELFF; d_gene: NA; abundance: once; j_gene: TRBJ2-2; v_gene: TRBV12-3/TRBV12-4
CDR3nt: TGTGCCAGCAGCTTGAATAGCGGGCCGCAAACCTACGAGCAGTACTTC; CDR3aa: CASSLNSGPQTYEQYF; d_gene: TRBD2; abundance: NA; j_gene: TRBJ2-7; v_gene: TRBV7-2
CDR3nt: TGCGCCAGCAGCCCAACGACAGAAGACTATGGCTACACCTTC; CDR3aa: CASSPTTEDYGYTF; d_gene: NA; abundance: NA; j_gene: TRBJ1-2; v_gene: TRBV5-4
CDR3nt: TGTGCCAGCAGCTCGTGGAGTAGTCTCGGGAATGAGCAGTTCTTC; CDR3aa: CASSSWSSLGNEQFF; d_gene: NA; abundance: few; j_gene: TRBJ2-1; v_gene: TRBV7-6
CDR3nt: TGTGCCAGCAGTGAGCAGGGGAGGTATGAGCAGTTCTTC; CDR3aa: CASSEQGRYEQFF; d_gene: NA; abundance: few; j_gene: TRBJ2-1; v_gene: TRBV6-1
CDR3nt: TGTGCCAGCGTGTACTCTGGGGCCAACGTCCTGACTTTC; CDR3aa: CASVYSGANVLTF; d_gene: NA; abundance: few; j_gene: TRBJ2-6; v_gene: TRBV6-1
CDR3nt: TGTGCCAGCAGCCTAGGACTAGTCGGTGAGCAGTTCTTC; CDR3aa: CASSLGLVGEQFF; d_gene: TRBD2; abundance: few; j_gene: TRBJ2-1; v_gene: TRBV7-2
CDR3nt: TGTGCCAGCAGTCTAAGGCTACGGACACCTAGGAATGAGCAGTTCTTC; CDR3aa: CASSLRLRTPRNEQFF; d_gene: NA; abundance: NA; j_gene: TRBJ2-1; v_gene: TRBV12-3/TRBV12-4
CDR3nt: TGTGCCAGCAGCTTAGGGGGGATTAGCACAGATACGCAGTATTTT; CDR3aa: CASSLGGISTDTQYF; d_gene: NA; abundance: NA; j_gene: TRBJ2-3; v_gene: TRBV7-6
CDR3nt: TGTGCCAGCAGCTTAACTAGCGGGGAGGAGACCCAGTACTTC; CDR3aa: CASSLTSGEETQYF; d_gene: TRBD2; abundance: NA; j_gene: TRBJ2-5; v_gene: TRBV7-2
CDR3nt: TGTGCCAGCAGTTTTTTTGTGCGAGTGGGACAGGGGTACTACAATGAGCAGTTCTTC; CDR3aa: CASSFFVRVGQGYYNEQFF; d_gene: TRBD1; abundance: NA; j_gene: TRBJ2-1; v_gene: TRBV27
CDR3nt: TGTGCCAGCAGCCCCCTAGCGGGAGCGGTTGGTACGCAGTATTTT; CDR3aa: CASSPLAGAVGTQYF; d_gene: TRBD2; abundance: NA; j_gene: TRBJ2-3; v_gene: TRBV7-2
CDR3nt: TGTGCCAGCAGTTACCCGGGACGCTCCTACAATGAGCAGTTCTTC; CDR3aa: CASSYPGRSYNEQFF; d_gene: NA; abundance: NA; j_gene: TRBJ2-1; v_gene: TRBV6-6
CDR3nt: TGTGCCAGCAGTTGGAGGACAATCGCTAACTATGGCTACACCTTC; CDR3aa: CASSWRTIANYGYTF; d_gene: NA; abundance: NA; j_gene: TRBJ1-2; v_gene: TRBV28
CDR3nt: TGTGCCAGCCTTTGGACAGGGCCTTACAATGAGCAGTTCTTC; CDR3aa: CASLWTGPYNEQFF; d_gene: TRBD1; abundance: few; j_gene: TRBJ2-1; v_gene: TRBV11-1
CDR3nt: TGTGCCAGCATATCAGGGAACCAGCCCCAGCATTTT; CDR3aa: CASISGNQPQHF; d_gene: NA; abundance: once; j_gene: TRBJ1-5; v_gene: TRBV28